The rows below give T cell receptor beta chains drawn from one sample of a study of blood T cell repertoires in COVID-19. Method: immunoSEQ multiplex PCR; TCRdb's copy keeps in-frame clones and lacks some. The sample consists of about 55,000 clones, around 90% of them appearing once. Source material: peripheral blood. These receptor sequences come from a human donor with active COVID-19. The donor label of this sample is uncertain. The CDR3 runs from the conserved cysteine through the conserved F or W. A D gene is named only where the DNA matches it firmly. Clone sizes are given selectively: once, few, many, or a class where the clone is expanded.

V gene	clone size	D gene	J gene	CDR3 DNA	CDR3 protein
TRBV6-5	NA	TRBD1	TRBJ2-7	TGTGCCAGCAGCTCCGGGACAGGGCTCTACGAGCAGTACTTC	CASSSGTGLYEQYF
TRBV10-3	NA	NA	TRBJ2-1	TGTGCCATCAAGCCGGGACGGGGGTTCGATGAGCAGTTCTTC	CAIKPGRGFDEQFF
TRBV6-5	NA	NA	TRBJ1-6	TGTGCCAGCAGTTACTCAAGGGCAGAGGGAAATTCACCCCTCCACTTT	CASSYSRAEGNSPLHF
TRBV7-3	NA	NA	TRBJ2-1	TGTGCCAGCAGCCCCCTGGCAGGGATTAACAATGAGCAGTTCTTC	CASSPLAGINNEQFF
TRBV9	NA	NA	TRBJ2-7	TGTGCCAGCAGCGCCAATGCCTACGAGCAGTACTTC	CASSANAYEQYF
TRBV6-6	NA	NA	TRBJ1-1	TGTTTCACAGGTCCCTGGCCGAACACTGAAGCTTTCTTT	CFTGPWPNTEAFF
TRBV18	NA	NA	TRBJ1-1	TGTGCCAGCTCACCCTTTTTACAGGGTTCCACTGAAGCTTTCTTT	CASSPFLQGSTEAFF
TRBV19	NA	NA	TRBJ1-1	TGTGCCAGTAGTCCGGGAATACGCCGTTCTCTCGTGATGAACACTGAAGCTTTCTTT	CASSPGIRRSLVMNTEAFF
TRBV6-6	NA	NA	TRBJ2-7	TGTGCCAGCAGTCGGGACTCGGCGGCCTACGAGCAGTACTTC	CASSRDSAAYEQYF
TRBV13	once	TRBD1	TRBJ2-2	TGTGCCAGCAGCAAACCTCGGGACAGCTACACCGGGGAGCTGTTTTTT	CASSKPRDSYTGELFF
TRBV7-9	once	NA	TRBJ1-1	TGTGCCAGCAGCTTCTCAGGTCAGAACACTGAAGCTTTCTTT	CASSFSGQNTEAFF
TRBV4-1	NA	NA	TRBJ1-5	TGCGCCAGCAGCCAAAACACAGGGATCCTACATCAGCCCCAGCATTTT	CASSQNTGILHQPQHF